Below are 8 T cell receptor beta chains sequenced from a single sample in a study of blood T cell repertoires in COVID-19. The protocol was immunoSEQ multiplex PCR, while the TCRdb copy is restricted to in-frame clones and leaves out a portion. Here the sample spans approximately 270,000 clones, 75% to 90% being singletons. The source material was PBMCs or T cells enriched from blood (not recorded which). The receptors stem from a woman in her forties or fifties who had recovered from COVID-19.

This clone has just one count. J is TRBJ1-3 and V is TRBV25-1; 7 bases line up with TRBD1. The CDR3 length is 14 residues. In germline, CDR1 is MGHDK, CDR2 SYGVNS. The J segment lost 2 bases and the V segment lost 8 bases, leaving 6 bases of the junction unmatched. CDR3 in amino acids: CASGRGGTGNTIYF. The CDR3 coding sequence is TGTGCCAGCGGGCGAGGGGGCACTGGAAACACCATATATTTT.

This chain links TRBV3-1 (or the pseudogene TRBV3-2) with TRBJ2-7; 7 nucleotides agree with TRBD2. The CDR3 covers 15 residues. V shed 3 bases and J 4 bases; nucleotides not matched to a gene: 9. The germline gives CDR1 LGHDT, CDR2 YNNKEL (reference sequence). This chain's CDR3 is CASSQIRDYDYEQYF. The CDR3 DNA follows: TGTGCCAGCAGCCAGATCCGGGACTACGATTACGAGCAGTACTTC.

This clone was seen more than once but under ten times. This rearrangement joins TRBV2 to TRBJ1-4; D ambiguous. The V end was cut by 0 bases, the J end by 6 bases, with 11 bases between. The CDR3 extends over 15 amino acids. Looked up from germline, CDR1 is SNHLY and CDR2 is FYNNEI. For the CDR3, the DNA is TGTGCCAGCAGTGAAGCGGGCAGAATAGATGAAAAACTGTTTTTT. This codes for CASSEAGRIDEKLFF.

The rearrangement joins TRBV19 to TRBJ1-1; the match to TRBD1 covers 10 bases. J was trimmed by 4 bases and V by 3 bases; bases with no gene match: 5. The CDR3 runs 15 residues. Germline-derived CDR1 and CDR2 are LNHDA and SQIVND (reference sequence). CDR3 nucleotide sequence: TGTGCCAGTAGTATCTCCGGACAGGGGGGCACTGAAGCTTTCTTT. Amino acid sequence: CASSISGQGGTEAFF.

This rearrangement joins TRBV10-3 to TRBJ1-6; D ambiguous. Per the germline V gene, CDR1 is ENHRY and CDR2 is SYGVKD. V was shortened by 0 bases and J by 7 bases, with 10 bases between the two germline ends. This CDR3 has 15 amino acids. The CDR3 is CAISESAIPNSPLHF. The CDR3 bases are TGTGCCATCAGTGAGTCGGCCATCCCAAATTCACCCCTCCACTTT.

J is TRBJ1-5 and V is TRBV28; D possibly corresponds to TRBD1 (5 bases). This CDR3 region has 14 residues. V gave up 2 bases and J gave up 7 bases, with 12 bases separating them. The germline gives CDR1 MDHEN, CDR2 SYDVKM. CDR3 region: CASSLIGGWQPQHF. CDR3 sequence (DNA): TGTGCCAGCAGTTTAATCGGGGGGTGGCAGCCCCAGCATTTT.

This chain links TRBV27 with TRBJ1-2; D is unresolved. Trimming removed 2 bases at V and 7 bases at J, with 8 bases between. The CDR3 totals 12 residues. CDR1 and CDR2 from the germline V gene are MNHEY and SMNVEV (reference sequence). The CDR3 is CASSLPGSGYTF. In DNA, the CDR3 is TGTGCCAGCAGTTTACCAGGTAGTGGCTACACCTTC.

The chain joins TRBV18 to TRBJ1-3; possibly TRBD1 for D (5 bases). Germline lookup yields CDR1 KGHSH and CDR2 LQKENI. V lost 4 bases, J lost 3 bases, and 13 bases lay in between. The CDR3 consists of 15 residues. The CDR3, as DNA: TGTGCCAGCTCACTAACCGGGACTTATGGAAACACCATATATTTT. Its protein is CASSLTGTYGNTIYF.